These 32 T cell receptor beta chains originate from one sample sequenced in a study of OX40 agonist ivuxolimab in advanced cancers. Data came from immunoSEQ multiplex PCR; TCRdb stores just in-frame clones and leaves some out. Altogether fewer than 40,000 clones are present, 89% being singletons, with the ten largest covering about 35%. The sequencing here drew on CD4+ or CD8+ T cells sorted from blood, taken in a trial of the OX40 agonist ivuxolimab. The origin of the receptors is an adult with an advanced solid tumor such as melanoma, head and neck, liver or kidney cancer.

The chain recombines TRBV5-1 with TRBJ2-3; unclear D gene. Germline CDR1 reads SGHRS; CDR2 reads YFSETQ. The CDR3 spans 12 residues. Trimming stripped 4 bases from V and 6 bases from J, with 9 bases between. CDR3 coding DNA: TGCGCCAGCAGCGGGGAAAGGGATACGCAGTATTTT. Its translation is CASSGERDTQYF.

The chain employs TRBV9 and TRBJ1-3; D call uncertain. This CDR3 region has 15 residues. Germline lookup yields CDR1 SGDLS and CDR2 YYNGEE. The V end was cut by 0 bases, the J end by 4 bases, with 11 bases between. The DNA of the CDR3 is TGTGCCAGCAGCGTAGGTTGGGGTGGAGGAAACACCATATATTTT. Translating it yields CASSVGWGGGNTIYF.

This clone is a singleton in its sample. This CDR3 reads CASSIDHGDLAKNIQYF. CDR3 bases: TGTGCCAGTAGTATCGATCACGGGGACCTAGCCAAAAACATTCAGTACTTC. This rearrangement joins TRBV19 to TRBJ2-4, with D perhaps being TRBD1 or TRBD2 (5 bases each). Germline values: CDR1 LNHDA, CDR2 SQIVND (reference sequence). V was clipped by 3 bases and J by 0 bases, with 15 bases between them. The CDR3 has 17 residues. The complete variable domain, with remaining parts taken from reference TRBV19 and TRBJ2-4, reads DGGITQSPKYLFRKEGQNVTLSCEQNLNHDAMYWYRQDPGQGLRLIYYSQIVNDFQKGDIAEGYSVSREKKESFPLTVTSAQKNPTAFYLCASSIDHGDLAKNIQYFGAGTRLSVL.

The chain employs TRBV11-2 and TRBJ2-7; the match to TRBD1 covers 11 bases. V was pared by 5 bases and J by 3 bases, with 18 bases of the junction left unmatched. The CDR3 runs 19 residues. Germline CDR1 reads SGHAT; CDR2 reads FQNNGV. CDR3 loop: CASSQTRGTGGFTFYEQYF. As DNA, the CDR3 is TGTGCCAGCAGCCAAACCCGCGGGACAGGGGGATTTACCTTCTACGAGCAGTACTTC.

The chain is built from TRBV6-5 and TRBJ1-1; unclear D gene. Trimming left V 5 bases short and J 1 base short, with 8 bases between. The CDR3 extends over 13 amino acids. Germline-derived CDR1 and CDR2 are MNHEY and SVGAGI. CDR3: CASSPEGNTEAFF. In nucleotides, the CDR3 is TGTGCCAGCAGTCCAGAGGGGAACACTGAAGCTTTCTTT.

The chain combines TRBV29-1 with TRBJ2-7; D is uncertain. The length of the CDR3 is 13 residues. The V gene lost 0 bases and the J gene lost 3 bases, with 9 bases spanning the gap. Per the germline V gene, CDR1 is SQVTM and CDR2 is ANQGSEA. The CDR3 loop is CSVEDSTGYEQYF. CDR3 nucleotides: TGCAGCGTTGAAGATTCTACGGGCTACGAGCAGTACTTC.

The chain joins TRBV7-9 to TRBJ2-6; D unresolved. This CDR3 has 15 amino acids. Germline V gives CDR1 SEHNR, CDR2 FQNEAQ (reference sequence). Between the trimmed V and J ends, which lost 1 base and 2 bases, there was a span of 6 bases. CDR3 loop: CASSLGGTGANVLTF. The CDR3 nucleotides are TGTGCCAGCAGCTTAGGGGGAACTGGGGCCAACGTCCTGACTTTC.

This clone came up a few times. The rearrangement links TRBV6-4 to TRBJ2-2, with 7 bases fitting TRBD1. The CDR3 length is 14 residues. CDR1 and CDR2 from the germline V gene are MRHNA and SNTAGT. V trimming: 5 bases; J trimming: 4 bases; junction bases outside the gene matches: 4. The CDR3 DNA follows: TGTGCCAGCAGTCGAGCAGGGGGCACCGGGGAGCTGTTTTTT. Amino acid sequence: CASSRAGGTGELFF.

The V and J genes are TRBV4-1 and TRBJ2-1; D might be TRBD2 (5 bases). Germline V gene lookup returns CDR1 MGHRA and CDR2 YSYEKL. Trimming removed 0 bases at V and 1 base at J, with 13 bases between. The CDR3 runs 17 residues. The CDR3 loop reads CASSQDPVALSYNEQFF. The CDR3 coding sequence is TGCGCCAGCAGCCAAGACCCAGTAGCGTTGTCCTACAATGAGCAGTTCTTC.

The V call is TRBV29-1, the J call TRBJ2-3; D is perhaps TRBD1 (6 bases). The CDR3 length is 13 residues. V dropped 3 bases and J dropped 2 bases, with 9 bases sitting between them. Germline V gene sequence: CDR1 SQVTM, CDR2 ANQGSEA. This chain's CDR3 is CSVDAGDTDTQYF. CDR3 nucleotides: TGCAGCGTTGATGCAGGGGACACAGATACGCAGTATTTT.

The CDR3 here is CATSRDMGDFGYTF. As DNA, the CDR3 is TGTGCCACCAGCAGAGATATGGGGGATTTTGGCTACACCTTC. The chain combines TRBV15 with TRBJ1-2; D might be TRBD1 (5 bases). V was pared by 0 bases and J by 7 bases, with 12 bases between. The CDR3 has 14 residues. Germline V lookup: CDR1 LNHNV, CDR2 YYDKDF (reference sequence).

V gene TRBV28 combines with J gene TRBJ2-3, with 10 positions matching TRBD2. The V segment lost 4 bases and the J segment 0 bases; nucleotides outside the gene matches: 4. This CDR3 comprises 16 residues. Per the germline V gene, CDR1 is MDHEN and CDR2 is SYDVKM. CDR3: CASSWGTSVSTDTQYF. The CDR3 region has the DNA TGTGCCAGCAGTTGGGGGACTAGCGTAAGCACAGATACGCAGTATTTT. Full variable domain (remainder filled in from reference TRBV28 and TRBJ2-3): DVKVTQSSRYLVKRTGEKVFLECVQDMDHENMFWYRQDPGLGLRLIYFSYDVKMKEKGDIPEGYSVSREKKERFSLILESASTNQTSMYLCASSWGTSVSTDTQYFGPGTRLTVL.

This chain links TRBV9 with TRBJ1-3, with 9 bases that match TRBD1. Losses at the gene ends were 4 bases for V and 4 bases for J; bases not matched to a gene: 15. Germline values: CDR1 SGDLS, CDR2 YYNGEE. The CDR3 length is 18 residues. CDR3 sequence reads: CASSSNPGQGSAGNTIYF. The CDR3 DNA reads TGTGCCAGCAGCTCGAACCCGGGACAGGGATCAGCAGGAAACACCATATATTTT.

CDR3 in amino acids: CASSFAGLAVYEQYF. The CDR3, as DNA: TGTGCCAGCAGTTTTGCGGGACTAGCGGTCTACGAGCAGTACTTC. This chain links TRBV28 with TRBJ2-5; 11 bases map to TRBD2. TRBJ2-7 matches the DNA end more closely, so the J call is doubtful. The CDR3 has 15 amino acids. Germline-derived CDR1 and CDR2 are MDHEN and SYDVKM.

The chain links TRBV12-5 to TRBJ2-5, with 7 bases that match TRBD1. The CDR3 is 15 residues long. V shed 3 bases, J shed 1 base, and the junction held 5 bases outside the gene matches. Germline V CDR1 and CDR2: LGHNT, FRNRAP. The CDR3 protein is CASGLPTGIQETQYF. The CDR3 DNA reads TGTGCTAGTGGTTTACCGACAGGGATCCAAGAGACCCAGTACTTC.

V and J are TRBV19 and TRBJ2-5; 10 bases align to TRBD2. Trimming cost V 10 bases and J 5 bases; bases outside gene matches: 13. Looked up from germline, CDR1 is LNHDA and CDR2 is SQIVND (reference sequence). This CDR3 is built from 15 residues. The CDR3 protein is CATREERGGSETQYF. DNA for the CDR3: TGTGCCACCCGGGAAGAGCGGGGGGGCTCGGAGACCCAGTACTTC. Variable domain in full (rest from reference TRBV19 and TRBJ2-5): DGGITQSPKYLFRKEGQNVTLSCEQNLNHDAMYWYRQDPGQGLRLIYYSQIVNDFQKGDIAEGYSVSREKKESFPLTVTSAQKNPTAFYLCATREERGGSETQYFGPGTRLLVL.

CDR3 coding DNA: TGTGCCAGCAGTTTACTAGCGGGAGGGCCCCGCGAGCAGTACTTC. Protein: CASSLLAGGPREQYF. V is TRBV5-6 and J is TRBJ2-7; 13 bases agree with TRBD2. This CDR3 has 15 amino acids. The J segment lost 6 bases and the V segment lost 5 bases, leaving 8 bases of the junction unmatched. Germline CDR1 and CDR2: SGHDT and YYEEEE.

V is TRBV2 and J is TRBJ2-4; 8 bases align to TRBD1. CDR3 size: 14 residues. V shed 6 bases and J 4 bases; nucleotides not matched to a gene: 5. Germline loops: CDR1 SNHLY, CDR2 FYNNEI. Written as DNA, the CDR3 is TGTGCCAGCAGACAGGGGGTCGGGAAAAACATTCAGTACTTC. Its translation is CASRQGVGKNIQYF.

The rearrangement links TRBV7-9 to TRBJ2-2; D uncertain. The CDR3 is 12 amino acids. V lost 5 bases to trimming and J lost 6 bases, with 7 bases between them. Germline CDR1 is SEHNR and CDR2 is FQNEAQ (reference sequence). The CDR3 loop is CASSPSSGELFF. CDR3 DNA: TGTGCCAGCAGCCCTTCCTCCGGGGAGCTGTTTTTT.

This rearrangement joins TRBV7-9 to TRBJ1-6, with 7 bases fitting TRBD1. V trimming: 4 bases; J trimming: 8 bases; junction bases outside the gene matches: 5. Germline values: CDR1 SEHNR, CDR2 FQNEAQ (reference sequence). The CDR3 runs 14 residues. CDR3 coding DNA: TGTGCCAGCAGCTCTTGGGACAGTTATTCACCCCTCCACTTT. Its protein product is CASSSWDSYSPLHF.

The chain couples TRBV6-1 to TRBJ2-1; a possible D gene is TRBD2 (7 bases). The CDR3 spans 15 residues. CDR1 and CDR2 (germline): MNHNS, SASEGT. The V end lost 8 bases, the J end lost 5 bases, and 19 bases lay between the germline ends. CDR3 DNA: TGTGCCAGCCTGGAAAACTTCGGGGGGCACAATGAGCAGTTCTTC. Translated, it gives CASLENFGGHNEQFF.

This sequence joins TRBV5-5 and TRBJ2-1; 11 bases are a match to TRBD2. CDR1 and CDR2 from the germline V gene are SGHKS and YYEKEE (reference sequence). Trimming at V came to 3 bases and at J to 1 base, leaving 9 bases not matched to a gene. This CDR3 is built from 18 residues. The CDR3: CASSWEGLAVSSYNEQFF. Written as DNA, the CDR3 is TGTGCCAGCAGCTGGGAGGGACTAGCGGTTAGTTCCTACAATGAGCAGTTCTTC. Looking up the rest from reference TRBV5-5 and TRBJ2-1 gives the full variable domain: DAGVTQSPTHLIKTRGQQVTLRCSPISGHKSVSWYQQVLGQGPQFIFQYYEKEERGRGNFPDRFSARQFPNYSSELNVNALLLGDSALYLCASSWEGLAVSSYNEQFFGPGTRLTVL.

The genes are TRBV4-1 and TRBJ2-2; 9 bases are shared with TRBD2. The CDR3 runs 15 residues. CDR1 MGHRA and CDR2 YSYEKL come from the germline V gene. Trimming cost V 3 bases and J 7 bases; bases outside gene matches: 6. CDR3 protein: CASSHPGLAGGELFF. CDR3 nucleotide sequence: TGCGCCAGCAGCCACCCGGGACTAGCAGGCGGGGAGCTGTTTTTT.

This clone was seen once. The chain links TRBV28 to TRBJ2-3; D may be TRBD2 (7 bases). V lost 5 bases, J lost 6 bases, and 15 bases lay in between. Germline loops: CDR1 MDHEN, CDR2 SYDVKM. The CDR3 totals 14 residues. The CDR3 loop is CASSKGGEVDTQYF. The CDR3 bases are TGTGCCAGCAGTAAGGGGGGGGAGGTTGATACGCAGTATTTT.

This rearrangement joins TRBV5-1 to TRBJ1-2; D is uncertain. The CDR3 runs to 13 residues. V was pared by 3 bases and J by 5 bases, with 11 bases between. Looked up from germline, CDR1 is SGHRS and CDR2 is YFSETQ. The CDR3 loop is CASSSYEGYGYTF. For the CDR3, the DNA is TGCGCCAGCAGCTCGTACGAGGGTTATGGCTACACCTTC. Supplemented by reference TRBV5-1 and TRBJ1-2, the full variable domain reads KAGVTQTPRYLIKTRGQQVTLSCSPISGHRSVSWYQQTPGQGLQFLFEYFSETQRNKGNFPGRFSGRQFSNSRSEMNVSTLELGDSALYLCASSSYEGYGYTFGSGTRLTVV.

The chain is built from TRBV6-5 and TRBJ2-1; unclear D gene. Germline CDR1 MNHEY, CDR2 SVGAGI. Trimming left V 2 bases short and J 7 bases short, with 12 bases between. The CDR3 sequence is 14 residues long. The CDR3 loop is CASSYDGLGNEQFF. The CDR3 bases are TGTGCCAGCAGTTACGACGGGCTGGGGAATGAGCAGTTCTTC.

This chain uses TRBV6-6 with TRBJ1-1, with D hard to call. The CDR3 is 15 residues long. Germline V gene sequence: CDR1 MNHNY, CDR2 SVGAGI (reference sequence). V shed 0 bases and J shed 2 bases, with 10 bases lying between them. Here the CDR3 DNA reads TGTGCCAGCAGTTACTCTACAGTACCTAACACTGAAGCTTTCTTT. Translating gives CASSYSTVPNTEAFF.

J is TRBJ2-2 and V is TRBV7-9; D perhaps matches TRBD2 (5 bases). Germline assignment: CDR1 SEHNR and CDR2 FQNEAQ (reference sequence). Trimming took off 7 bases at V and 9 bases at J, with 9 bases between the two ends. The length of the CDR3 is 11 residues. This CDR3 is CASTDGRELFF. CDR3 bases: TGTGCCAGCACGGACGGGAGGGAGCTGTTTTTT.

The chain links TRBV15 to TRBJ2-5, with D possibly matching TRBD2 (7 bases). The germline V gene encodes CDR1 LNHNV and CDR2 YYDKDF (reference sequence). With 6 bases removed from V and 1 base from J, the gap between germline ends came to 18 bases. The CDR3 extends over 16 amino acids. The CDR3 is CATSRWEGGGQETQYF. The CDR3 region has the DNA TGTGCCACCAGTCGGTGGGAGGGAGGGGGCCAAGAGACCCAGTACTTC.

The chain links TRBV27 to TRBJ2-3; 10 bases agree with TRBD2. The junction had 20 bases not matched to a gene; V was cut back by 5 bases and J by 0 bases. CDR3 length equals 21 residues. CDR1 is MNHEY, CDR2 SMNVEV, per germline (reference sequence). CDR3 DNA sequence: TGTGCCAGCAGTCCTTTTTATCGATCTAGCGGGAGCCGAACCAGCACAGATACGCAGTATTTT. Its translation is CASSPFYRSSGSRTSTDTQYF.

This clone was seen more than once but under ten times. The chain recombines TRBV19 with TRBJ1-2; D gene uncertain. The CDR3 length is 16 residues. The V and J ends lost 5 bases and 8 bases respectively, with 24 bases between them. Germline CDR1 LNHDA, CDR2 SQIVND (reference sequence). The CDR3 region has the DNA TGTGCCAGTAGTCCCCACCCCCAGGAACCGCCGGGGGGCTACACCTTC. It encodes CASSPHPQEPPGGYTF.

V and J are TRBV9 and TRBJ2-7; TRBD1 is a possible D gene (5 bases). The CDR3 runs 14 residues. Per germline, CDR1 SGDLS and CDR2 YYNGEE. V was clipped by 3 bases and J by 2 bases, with 12 bases between them. The CDR3 nucleotides read TGTGCCAGCAGCGGAGACAGTTTTACCTACGAGCAGTACTTC. This gives the protein CASSGDSFTYEQYF.